This T cell receptor (beta chain) was observed in a study of cytomegalovirus exposure and HLA in healthy donors. Study observations and caveats: Cytomegalovirus-associated TCR beta chains were listed, numbering 150 to 200.

The PCR made use of 60 Vbeta and 13 Jbeta primers. The repertoire was sequenced with immunoSEQ multiplex PCR; TCRdb's copy has only in-frame clones and lacks some. The sample records about 170,000 clones, approximately 70% being singletons. As regards this clone: Its antigen is as yet unknown.

The germline CDR1 and CDR2 sequences are GTSNPN and SVGIG (reference sequence). The CDR3 has 15 amino acids. V shed 0 bases and J shed 2 bases, with 14 bases lying between them. This TCR came from a woman between 18 and 29 years old in good health and CMV-seropositive. Material: PBMCs. J is TRBJ2-7 and V is TRBV30, with D tentatively TRBD1 (6 bases). The CDR3 spells CAWSVGWGLPYEQYF. Here the CDR3 DNA reads TGTGCCTGGAGTGTAGGTTGGGGGCTCCCCTACGAGCAGTACTTC. The whole variable domain, remainder taken from reference TRBV30 and TRBJ2-7, is SQTIHQWPATLVQPVGSPLSLECTVEGTSNPNLYWYRQAAGRGLQLLFYSVGIGQISSEVPQNLSASRPQDRQFILSSKKLLLSDSGFYLCAWSVGWGLPYEQYFGPGTRLTVT.